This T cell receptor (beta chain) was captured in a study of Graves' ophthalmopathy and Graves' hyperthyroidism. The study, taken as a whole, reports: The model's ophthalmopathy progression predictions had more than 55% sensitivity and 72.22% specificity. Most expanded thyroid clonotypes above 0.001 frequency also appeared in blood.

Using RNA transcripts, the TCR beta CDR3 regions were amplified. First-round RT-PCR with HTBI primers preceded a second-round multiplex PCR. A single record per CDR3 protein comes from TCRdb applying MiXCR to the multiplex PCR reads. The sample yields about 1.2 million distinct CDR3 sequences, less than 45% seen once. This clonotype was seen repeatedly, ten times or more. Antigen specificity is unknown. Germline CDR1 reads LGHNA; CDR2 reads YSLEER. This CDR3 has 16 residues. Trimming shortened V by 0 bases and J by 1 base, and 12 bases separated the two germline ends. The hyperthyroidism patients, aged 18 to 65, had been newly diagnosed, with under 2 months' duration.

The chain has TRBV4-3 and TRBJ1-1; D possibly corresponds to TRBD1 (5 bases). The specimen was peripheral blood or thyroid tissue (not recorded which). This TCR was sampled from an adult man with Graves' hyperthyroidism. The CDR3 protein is CASSQDMGPRNTEAFF. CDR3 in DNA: TGCGCCAGCAGCCAAGATATGGGACCGAGGAACACTGAAGCTTTCTTT.